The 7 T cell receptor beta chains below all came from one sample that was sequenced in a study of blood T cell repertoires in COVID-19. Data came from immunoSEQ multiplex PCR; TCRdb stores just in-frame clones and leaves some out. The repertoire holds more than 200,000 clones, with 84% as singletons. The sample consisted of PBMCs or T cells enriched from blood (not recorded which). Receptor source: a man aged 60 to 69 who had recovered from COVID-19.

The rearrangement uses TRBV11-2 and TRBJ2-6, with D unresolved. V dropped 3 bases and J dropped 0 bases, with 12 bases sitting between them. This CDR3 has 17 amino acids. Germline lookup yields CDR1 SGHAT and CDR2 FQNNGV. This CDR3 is CASSFPRYSSGANVLTF. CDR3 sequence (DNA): TGTGCCAGCAGCTTCCCCAGATACAGCTCTGGGGCCAACGTCCTGACTTTC.

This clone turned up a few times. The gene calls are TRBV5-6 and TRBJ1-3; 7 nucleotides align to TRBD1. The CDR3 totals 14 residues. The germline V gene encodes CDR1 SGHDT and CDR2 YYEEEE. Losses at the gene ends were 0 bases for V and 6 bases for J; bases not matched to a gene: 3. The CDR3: CASSLGTGLNTIYF. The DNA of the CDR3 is TGTGCCAGCAGCTTGGGGACAGGACTAAACACCATATATTTT.

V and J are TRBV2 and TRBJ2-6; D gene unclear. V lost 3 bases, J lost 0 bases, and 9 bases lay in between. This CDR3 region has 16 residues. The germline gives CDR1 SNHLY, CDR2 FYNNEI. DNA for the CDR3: TGTGCCAGCAGTGAGTCGAGTTTCTCTGGGGCCAACGTCCTGACTTTC. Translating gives CASSESSFSGANVLTF. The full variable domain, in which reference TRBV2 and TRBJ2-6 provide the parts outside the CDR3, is EPEVTQTPSHQVTQMGQEVILRCVPISNHLYFYWYRQILGQKVEFLVSFYNNEISEKSEIFDDQFSVERPDGSNFTLKIRSTKLEDSAMYFCASSESSFSGANVLTFGAGSRLTVL.

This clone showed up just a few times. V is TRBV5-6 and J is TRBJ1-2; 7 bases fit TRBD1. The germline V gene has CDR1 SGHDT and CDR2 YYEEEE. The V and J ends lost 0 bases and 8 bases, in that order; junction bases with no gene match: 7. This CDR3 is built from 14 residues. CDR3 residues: CASSLGRRGHGYTF. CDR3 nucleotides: TGTGCCAGCAGCTTGGGTCGAAGGGGGCACGGCTACACCTTC.

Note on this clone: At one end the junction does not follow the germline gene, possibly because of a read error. Here the CDR3 reads CARSGQVLSNTEAFF. CDR3 sequence (DNA): TGTGCCAGAAGTGGACAGGTGCTTTCGAACACTGAAGCTTTCTTT. This rearrangement joins TRBV2 to TRBJ1-1, with 7 bases that match TRBD1. This CDR3 contains 15 residues. Germline lookup yields CDR1 SNHLY and CDR2 FYNNEI.

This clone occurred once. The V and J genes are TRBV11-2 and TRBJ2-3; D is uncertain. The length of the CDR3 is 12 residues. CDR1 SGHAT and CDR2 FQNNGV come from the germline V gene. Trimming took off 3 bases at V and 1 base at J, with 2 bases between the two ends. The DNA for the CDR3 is TGTGCCAGCAGCTTCGGCACAGATACGCAGTATTTT. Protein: CASSFGTDTQYF. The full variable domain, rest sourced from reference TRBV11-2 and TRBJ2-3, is EAGVAQSPRYKIIEKRQSVAFWCNPISGHATLYWYQQILGQGPKLLIQFQNNGVVDDSQLPKDRFSAERLKGVDSTLKIQPAKLEDSAVYLCASSFGTDTQYFGPGTRLTVL.

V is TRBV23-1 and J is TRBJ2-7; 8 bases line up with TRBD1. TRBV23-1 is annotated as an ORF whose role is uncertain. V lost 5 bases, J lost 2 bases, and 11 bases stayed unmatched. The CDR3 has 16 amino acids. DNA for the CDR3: TGCGCCAGCAGTATGACAGGGGTGGGACCCGCCTACGAGCAGTACTTC. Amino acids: CASSMTGVGPAYEQYF.